This T cell receptor (beta chain) was documented in a study of blood T cell repertoires in COVID-19. Overall study context: PBMCs, B-cell-depleted T cells, or T cells were the source of the cDNA or gDNA that made up the material.

The germline CDR1 and CDR2 sequences are SGHDN and FVKESK. This CDR3 spans 16 amino acids. V lost 4 bases, J lost 0 bases, and 8 bases stayed unmatched. Original processing notes: Amplification with reference gene primers provided the estimates of nucleated cell counts. Here immunoSEQ multiplex PCR was the method, and the copy in TCRdb shows in-frame clones only, minus some. V and J calls and clone size are given by that table; D and trimming were obtained from the DNA. The repertoire includes a few hundred thousand clones, about nine tenths of them detected once, and about 4.1% sits in the top ten. In the case of this clone: Distinct nucleotide sequences in the sample also encode this CDR3.

The origin of this receptor is a man aged 50 to 59 with acute or convalescent COVID-19. Input material: peripheral blood. V is TRBV14 and J is TRBJ1-1; 7 bases are shared with TRBD1. CDR3 DNA sequence: TGTGCCAGCAGCCGACAGGGCAACCACTTGAACACTGAAGCTTTCTTT. Its protein is CASSRQGNHLNTEAFF.